The sequence of this T cell receptor beta chain was determined in a study of blood T cells in healthy people across ages. Across the whole study: About one barcoded beta molecule per two T cells was captured by template switching.

Donors gave roughly 9.1 milliliters of peripheral blood apiece. Per-sample yields of isolated PBMCs were at least 6 million. This clonotype was picked up a small number of times. PCR was performed a second time for roughly 7 to 12 cycles using a sample-barcoded 5' primer and a J-beta primer mix. The template-switch adaptor was a 5' adaptor with 12 random nucleotides. It tagged each cDNA molecule. MiXCR was run by TCRdb on the 5' RACE reads, yielding one entry per CDR3 protein. The table includes roughly 680,000 distinct CDR3 sequences, approximately 52% detected once. V trimming: 0 bases; J trimming: 12 bases; junction bases outside the gene matches: 5. The V gene's germline CDR1 is ENHRY and CDR2 SYGVKD. This CDR3 is 13 amino acids long.

This clonotype was obtained from a woman aged 80 or over in good health. Input material: blood. This chain connects TRBV10-3 to TRBJ2-1, with 7 bases aligning to TRBD1. CDR3 sequence: CAISESWDRGQFF. As DNA, the CDR3 is TGTGCCATCAGTGAGTCTTGGGACAGAGGGCAGTTCTTC.